Listed below are T cell receptor beta chains from one sample, sequenced in a study of chemoradiotherapy in HPV16-positive cancers. Libraries were prepared by immunoSEQ multiplex PCR; TCRdb keeps only in-frame clonotypes and omits some of them. The sample contains around 3,000 clones, roughly 90% of which appear only once. The sequenced sample was tumor tissue, obtained from a patient who underwent chemoradiotherapy. These receptors were taken from a human donor with HPV-associated anogenital cancer. The CDR3 runs from the conserved cysteine through the conserved F or W. Fields, in order: clone size, J gene, D gene, V gene, CDR3 protein, CDR3 DNA. D genes are given only for firm matches. The size of a clone is reported for some rows only, either as once, few or many, or as a class for expanded clones.

NA | TRBJ2-7 | NA | TRBV18 | CASSPPFDSYEQYF | TGTGCCAGCTCACCACCCTTCGACAGCTACGAGCAGTACTTC
NA | TRBJ2-1 | TRBD2 | TRBV4-1 | CASSQDGLSGLAGGEDNEQFF | TGCGCCAGCAGCCAAGATGGGCTTTCAGGACTAGCGGGAGGCGAGGACAATGAGCAGTTCTTC
once | TRBJ2-3 | NA | TRBV18 | CASSPPGNPDTQYF | TGTGCCAGCTCACCACCAGGGAACCCAGATACGCAGTATTTT
NA | TRBJ2-1 | TRBD2 | TRBV19 | CASSILAGTNEQFF | TGTGCCAGTAGTATTTTAGCGGGTACGAATGAGCAGTTCTTC
NA | TRBJ2-7 | NA | TRBV4-1 | CASSQDWPGSTYEQYF | TGCGCCAGCAGCCAAGATTGGCCAGGGTCTACCTACGAGCAGTACTTC
few | TRBJ1-4 | NA | TRBV2 | CASVVRPGANEKLFF | TGTGCCAGCGTCGTGCGGCCAGGTGCTAATGAAAAACTGTTTTTT
NA | TRBJ1-3 | NA | TRBV5-1 | CASTEGSHASGNTIYF | TGCGCCAGCACGGAGGGGAGCCACGCCTCTGGAAACACCATATATTTT
few | TRBJ2-7 | NA | TRBV27 | CAWSNREGYEQYF | TGTGCCTGGTCAAACAGGGAAGGCTACGAGCAGTACTTC
NA | TRBJ1-5 | NA | TRBV19 | CASSGNNQPQHF | TGTGCCAGTAGTGGGAACAATCAGCCCCAGCATTTT
NA | TRBJ2-5 | NA | TRBV27 | CASSLRGLKGEETQYF | TGTGCCAGCAGTTTACGAGGGCTAAAGGGGGAAGAGACCCAGTACTTC
NA | TRBJ2-5 | TRBD2 | TRBV9 | CASSANIPGLAGAETQYF | TGTGCCAGCAGCGCTAATATTCCGGGACTAGCGGGAGCTGAGACCCAGTACTTC
once | TRBJ2-3 | TRBD2 | TRBV4-1 | CASSQPGTSGASDTQYF | TGCGCCAGCAGCCAACCCGGGACTAGCGGGGCCTCAGATACGCAGTATTTT
NA | TRBJ2-5 | TRBD2 | TRBV9 | CASSSSAGGETQYF | TGTGCCAGCAGTAGTTCCGCGGGGGGAGAGACCCAGTACTTC
NA | TRBJ2-7 | TRBD1 | TRBV5-1 | CASSWTGVSEQYF | TGCGCCAGCAGTTGGACAGGGGTAAGCGAGCAGTACTTC
once | TRBJ2-5 | NA | TRBV5-4 | CASSSRSGGRIAETQYF | TGTGCCAGCAGCTCCCGATCCGGAGGGAGAATAGCGGAGACCCAGTACTTC
few | TRBJ2-6 | NA | TRBV6-5 | CASGSSGANVLTF | TGTGCCAGCGGAAGCTCTGGGGCCAACGTCCTGACTTTC
NA | TRBJ2-2 | NA | TRBV6-4 | CASSQGNTGELFF | TGTGCCAGCAGTCAGGGAAACACCGGGGAGCTGTTTTTT
NA | TRBJ1-2 | NA | TRBV2 | CASSEGSSGYTF | TGTGCCAGCAGTGAAGGGTCGTCGGGCTACACCTTC
NA | TRBJ2-5 | TRBD2 | TRBV10-2 | CASSESTYSGEGETQYF | TGCGCCAGCAGTGAGTCGACTTATTCGGGGGAGGGAGAGACCCAGTACTTC
NA | TRBJ1-2 | TRBD1 | TRBV6-1 | CASSKEPTGAYGYTF | TGTGCCAGCAGCAAAGAGCCCACAGGGGCCTATGGCTACACCTTC
NA | TRBJ1-2 | NA | TRBV9 | CASSVNRERGVYGYTF | TGTGCCAGCAGCGTAAACAGGGAGAGGGGTGTCTATGGCTACACCTTC
NA | TRBJ2-5 | NA | TRBV2 | CASSVVEGRTQETQYF | TGTGCCAGCAGTGTTGTGGAGGGCCGAACGCAAGAGACCCAGTACTTC
NA | TRBJ2-2 | TRBD1 | TRBV28 | CASGGGQGHYTGELFF | TGTGCCAGCGGAGGCGGACAGGGTCATTATACCGGGGAGCTGTTTTTT
NA | TRBJ2-7 | NA | TRBV4-3 | CASSQDRGGYEQYF | TGCGCCAGCAGCCAAGATCGAGGGGGCTACGAGCAGTACTTC
NA | TRBJ2-3 | NA | TRBV4-1 | CASSQVLVGSADTQYF | TGCGCCAGCAGCCAAGTGTTGGTCGGGAGTGCAGATACGCAGTATTTT
NA | TRBJ2-5 | TRBD2 | TRBV4-1 | CASSQLAGGWETQYF | TGCGCCAGCAGCCAGCTAGCGGGAGGGTGGGAGACCCAGTACTTC
NA | TRBJ2-7 | NA | TRBV30 | CAFSATYEQYF | TGTGCCTTTAGCGCTACCTACGAGCAGTACTTC
NA | TRBJ2-5 | NA | TRBV5-6 | CASSLVVGQETQYF | TGTGCCAGCAGCTTGGTGGTAGGCCAAGAGACCCAGTACTTC
NA | TRBJ2-5 | TRBD2 | TRBV4-2 | CASSQERGGQETQYF | TGTGCCAGCAGCCAAGAGCGGGGGGGCCAGGAGACCCAGTACTTC
NA | TRBJ2-7 | TRBD2 | TRBV6-5 | CASSHLAGSPYEQYF | TGTGCCAGCAGTCATCTAGCGGGAAGCCCCTACGAGCAGTACTTC
NA | TRBJ2-3 | NA | TRBV5-1 | CASSLDTDTQYF | TGCGCCAGCAGCTTGGACACAGATACGCAGTATTTT
NA | TRBJ2-7 | NA | TRBV27 | CASSLTLGSYEQYF | TGTGCCAGCAGTTTAACTCTTGGGTCCTACGAGCAGTACTTC
NA | TRBJ2-7 | TRBD1 | TRBV18 | CVSSPMGQGLGEQYF | TGTGTCAGCTCACCGATGGGACAGGGGTTAGGCGAGCAGTACTTC
few | TRBJ1-5 | NA | TRBV11-2 | CASSLDPGSNQPQHF | TGTGCCAGCAGCTTAGATCCGGGCAGCAATCAGCCCCAGCATTTT
NA | TRBJ2-3 | TRBD1 | TRBV10-3 | CAISEPSRTGLRTDTQYF | TGTGCCATCAGTGAGCCCTCCCGGACAGGGCTCCGCACAGATACGCAGTATTTT
NA | TRBJ2-5 | NA | TRBV19 | CASTPSVSGGGETQYF | TGTGCCAGTACCCCCTCAGTTTCCGGGGGAGGAGAGACCCAGTACTTC
NA | TRBJ2-7 | NA | TRBV27 | CASRLQGKSYEQYF | TGTGCCAGCAGGTTACAGGGTAAGAGCTACGAGCAGTACTTC
NA | TRBJ1-1 | TRBD1 | TRBV7-2 | CASNQQGASTEAFF | TGTGCCAGCAACCAACAGGGGGCGAGCACTGAAGCTTTCTTT
NA | TRBJ1-2 | NA | TRBV28 | CASSLAVIYGYTF | TGTGCCAGCAGTTTAGCAGTCATCTATGGCTACACCTTC
NA | TRBJ2-7 | NA | TRBV2 | CASRKGGNYEQYF | TGTGCCAGCAGGAAGGGGGGTAACTACGAGCAGTACTTC
NA | TRBJ2-5 | TRBD1 | TRBV4-3 | CASSHGTGGETQYF | TGCGCCAGCAGCCACGGGACAGGGGGAGAGACCCAGTACTTC
NA | TRBJ1-1 | TRBD1 | TRBV14 | CASSTYRGPSMNTEAFF | TGTGCCAGCAGCACCTACAGGGGGCCGTCCATGAACACTGAAGCTTTCTTT